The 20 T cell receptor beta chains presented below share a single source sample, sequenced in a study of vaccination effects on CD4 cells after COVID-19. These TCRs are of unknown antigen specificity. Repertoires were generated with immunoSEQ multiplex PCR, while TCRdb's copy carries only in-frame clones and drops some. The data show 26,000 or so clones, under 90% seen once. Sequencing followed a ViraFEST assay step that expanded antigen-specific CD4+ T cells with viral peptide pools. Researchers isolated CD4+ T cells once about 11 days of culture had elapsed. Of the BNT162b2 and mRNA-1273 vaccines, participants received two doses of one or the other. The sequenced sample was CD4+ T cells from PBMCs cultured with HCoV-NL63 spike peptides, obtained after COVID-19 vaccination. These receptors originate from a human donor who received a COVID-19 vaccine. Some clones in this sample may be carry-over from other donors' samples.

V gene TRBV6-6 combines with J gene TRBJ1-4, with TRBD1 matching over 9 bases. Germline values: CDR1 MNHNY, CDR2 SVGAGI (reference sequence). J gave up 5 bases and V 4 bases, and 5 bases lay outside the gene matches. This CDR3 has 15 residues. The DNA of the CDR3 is TGTGCCAGCAGTTCAGTTGGACAGGGGAATGAAAAACTGTTTTTT. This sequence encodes CASSSVGQGNEKLFF.

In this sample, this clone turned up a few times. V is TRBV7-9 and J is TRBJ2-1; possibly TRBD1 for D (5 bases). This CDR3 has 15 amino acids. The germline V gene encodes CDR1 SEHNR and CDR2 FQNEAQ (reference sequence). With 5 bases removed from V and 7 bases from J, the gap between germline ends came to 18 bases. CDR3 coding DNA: TGTGCCAGCAGCCTCCGCTTTGGGGCTGGAAATGAGCAGTTCTTC. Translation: CASSLRFGAGNEQFF.

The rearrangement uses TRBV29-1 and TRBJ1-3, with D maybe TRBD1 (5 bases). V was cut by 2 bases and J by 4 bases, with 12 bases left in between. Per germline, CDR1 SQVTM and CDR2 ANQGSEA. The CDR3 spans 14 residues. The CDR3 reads CSVEREGWGNTIYF. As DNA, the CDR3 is TGCAGCGTTGAACGAGAGGGGTGGGGAAACACCATATATTTT.

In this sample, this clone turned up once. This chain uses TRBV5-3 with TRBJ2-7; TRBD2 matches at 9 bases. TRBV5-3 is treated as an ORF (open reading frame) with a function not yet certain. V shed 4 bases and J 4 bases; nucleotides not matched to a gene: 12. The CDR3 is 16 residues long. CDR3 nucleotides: TGTGCCAGAAGCCCTCCCGGCGGGGGGGAATATTACGAGCAGTACGTC. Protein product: CARSPPGGGEYYEQYV.

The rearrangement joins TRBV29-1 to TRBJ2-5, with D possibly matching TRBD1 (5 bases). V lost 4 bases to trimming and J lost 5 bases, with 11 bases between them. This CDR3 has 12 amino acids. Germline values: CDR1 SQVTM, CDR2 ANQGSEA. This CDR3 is CSVVAGQETQYF. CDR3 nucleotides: TGCAGCGTTGTGGCAGGGCAGGAGACCCAGTACTTC.

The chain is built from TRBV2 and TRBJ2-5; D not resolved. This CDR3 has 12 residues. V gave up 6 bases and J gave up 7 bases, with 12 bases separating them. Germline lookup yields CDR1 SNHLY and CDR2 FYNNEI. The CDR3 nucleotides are TGTGCCAGCAGCGGGTCGGTCGGGACCCAGTACTTC. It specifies CASSGSVGTQYF.

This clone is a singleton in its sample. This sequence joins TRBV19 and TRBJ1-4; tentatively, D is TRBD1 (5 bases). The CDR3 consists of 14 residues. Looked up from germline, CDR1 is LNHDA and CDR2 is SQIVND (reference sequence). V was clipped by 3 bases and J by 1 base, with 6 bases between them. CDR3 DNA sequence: TGTGCCAGTAGTATGACAGTAACTAATGAAAAACTGTTTTTT. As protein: CASSMTVTNEKLFF.

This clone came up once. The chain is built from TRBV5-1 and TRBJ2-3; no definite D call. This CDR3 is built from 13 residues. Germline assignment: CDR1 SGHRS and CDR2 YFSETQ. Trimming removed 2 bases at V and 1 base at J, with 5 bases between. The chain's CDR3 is CASSFLGTDTQYF. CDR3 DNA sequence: TGCGCCAGCAGCTTCCTAGGCACAGATACGCAGTATTTT.

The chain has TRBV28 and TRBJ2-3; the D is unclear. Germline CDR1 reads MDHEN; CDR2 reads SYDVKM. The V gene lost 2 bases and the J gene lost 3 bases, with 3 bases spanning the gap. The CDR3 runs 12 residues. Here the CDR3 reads CASSLRTDTQYF. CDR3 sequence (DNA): TGTGCCAGCAGTTTACGGACAGATACGCAGTATTTT.

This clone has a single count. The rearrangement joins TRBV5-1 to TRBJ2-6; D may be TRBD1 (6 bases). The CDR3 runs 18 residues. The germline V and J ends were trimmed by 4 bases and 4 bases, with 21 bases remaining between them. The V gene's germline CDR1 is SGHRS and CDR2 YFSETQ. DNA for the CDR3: TGCGCCAGCAGCATAAGACAGGCCTCCTCGGAAGGGGCCAACGTCCTGACTTTC. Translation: CASSIRQASSEGANVLTF.

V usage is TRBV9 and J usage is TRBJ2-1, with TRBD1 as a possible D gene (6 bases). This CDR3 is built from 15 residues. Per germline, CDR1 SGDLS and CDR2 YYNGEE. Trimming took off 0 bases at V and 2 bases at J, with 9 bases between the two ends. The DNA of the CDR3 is TGTGCCAGCAGCGTAGCACAGGGACCCTACAATGAGCAGTTCTTC. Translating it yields CASSVAQGPYNEQFF.

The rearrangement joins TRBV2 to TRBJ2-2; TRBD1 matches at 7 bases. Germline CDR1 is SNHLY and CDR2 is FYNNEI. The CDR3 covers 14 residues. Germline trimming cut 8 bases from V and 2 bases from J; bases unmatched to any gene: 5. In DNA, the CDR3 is TGTGCCAGCGTCCGGGACAGCAACACCGGGGAGCTGTTTTTT. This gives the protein CASVRDSNTGELFF.

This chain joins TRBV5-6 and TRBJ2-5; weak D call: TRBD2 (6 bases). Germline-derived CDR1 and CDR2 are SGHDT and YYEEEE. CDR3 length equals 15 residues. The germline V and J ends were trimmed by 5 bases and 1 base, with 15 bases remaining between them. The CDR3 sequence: CASRGWGGVQETQYF. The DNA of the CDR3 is TGTGCCAGCAGGGGTTGGGGCGGGGTCCAAGAGACCCAGTACTTC.

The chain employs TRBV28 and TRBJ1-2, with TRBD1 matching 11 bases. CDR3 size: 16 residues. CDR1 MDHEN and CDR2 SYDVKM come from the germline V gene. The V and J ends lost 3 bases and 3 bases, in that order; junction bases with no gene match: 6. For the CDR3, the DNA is TGTGCCAGCAGTTTTCCTACGGGACAGGGGGACTATGGCTACACCTTC. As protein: CASSFPTGQGDYGYTF.

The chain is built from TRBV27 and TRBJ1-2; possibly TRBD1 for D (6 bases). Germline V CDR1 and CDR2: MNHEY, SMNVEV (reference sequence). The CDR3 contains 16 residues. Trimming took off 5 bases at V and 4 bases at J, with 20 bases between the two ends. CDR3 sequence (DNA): TGTGCCAGCAGTATCCAATCGGGGGGCTTGGGCTATGGCTACACCTTC. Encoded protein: CASSIQSGGLGYGYTF.

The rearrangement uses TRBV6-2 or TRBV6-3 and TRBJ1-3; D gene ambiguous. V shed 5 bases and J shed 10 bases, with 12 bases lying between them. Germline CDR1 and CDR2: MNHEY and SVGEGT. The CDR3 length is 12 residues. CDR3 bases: TGTGCCAGCAGTGAGCCGACGCGAACCATATATTTT. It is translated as CASSEPTRTIYF.

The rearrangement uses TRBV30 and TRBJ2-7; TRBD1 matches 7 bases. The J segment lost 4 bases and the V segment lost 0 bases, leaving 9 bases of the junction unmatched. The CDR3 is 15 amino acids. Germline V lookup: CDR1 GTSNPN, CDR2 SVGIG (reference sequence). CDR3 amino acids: CAWSVKGQRSYEQYV. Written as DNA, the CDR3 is TGTGCCTGGAGTGTAAAGGGACAGAGGTCATACGAGCAGTACGTC.

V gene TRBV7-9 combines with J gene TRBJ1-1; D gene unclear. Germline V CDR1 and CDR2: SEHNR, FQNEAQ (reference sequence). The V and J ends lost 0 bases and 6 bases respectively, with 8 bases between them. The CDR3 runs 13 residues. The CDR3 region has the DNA TGTGCCAGCAGCTTAGCGCTTGCCGCTGAAGCTTTCTTT. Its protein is CASSLALAAEAFF. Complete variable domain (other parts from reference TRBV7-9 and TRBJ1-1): DTGVSQNPRHKITKRGQNVTFRCDPISEHNRLYWYRQTLGQGPEFLTYFQNEAQLEKSRLLSDRFSAERPKGSFSTLEIQRTEQGDSAMYLCASSLALAAEAFFGQGTRLTVV.

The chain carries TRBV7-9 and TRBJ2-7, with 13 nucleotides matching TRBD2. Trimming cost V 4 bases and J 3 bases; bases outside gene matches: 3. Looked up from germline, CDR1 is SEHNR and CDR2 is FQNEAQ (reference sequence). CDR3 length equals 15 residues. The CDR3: CASSSGLAGVYEQYV. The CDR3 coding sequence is TGTGCCAGCAGCTCCGGACTAGCGGGGGTCTACGAGCAGTACGTC.

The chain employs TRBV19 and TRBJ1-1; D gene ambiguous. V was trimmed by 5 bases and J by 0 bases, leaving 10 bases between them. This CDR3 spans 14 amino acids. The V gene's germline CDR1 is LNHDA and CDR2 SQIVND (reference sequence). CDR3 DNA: TGTGCCAGTAGTCAGGCAGTAATGAACACTGAAGCTTTCTTT. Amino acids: CASSQAVMNTEAFF. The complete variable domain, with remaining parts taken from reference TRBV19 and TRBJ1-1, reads DGGITQSPKYLFRKEGQNVTLSCEQNLNHDAMYWYRQDPGQGLRLIYYSQIVNDFQKGDIAEGYSVSREKKESFPLTVTSAQKNPTAFYLCASSQAVMNTEAFFGQGTRLTVV.